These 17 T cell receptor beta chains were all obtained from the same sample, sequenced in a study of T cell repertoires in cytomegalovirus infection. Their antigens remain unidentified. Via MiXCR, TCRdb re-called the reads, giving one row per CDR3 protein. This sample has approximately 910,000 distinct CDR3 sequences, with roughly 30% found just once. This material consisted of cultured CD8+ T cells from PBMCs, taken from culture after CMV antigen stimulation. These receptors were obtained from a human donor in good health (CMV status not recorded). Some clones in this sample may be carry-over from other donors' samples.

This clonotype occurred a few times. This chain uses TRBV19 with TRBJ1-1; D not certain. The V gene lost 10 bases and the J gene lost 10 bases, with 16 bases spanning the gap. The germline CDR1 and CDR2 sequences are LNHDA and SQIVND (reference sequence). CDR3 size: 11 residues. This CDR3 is CAIDMGRTAFF. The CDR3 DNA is TGTGCCATCGACATGGGGAGGACAGCTTTCTTT.

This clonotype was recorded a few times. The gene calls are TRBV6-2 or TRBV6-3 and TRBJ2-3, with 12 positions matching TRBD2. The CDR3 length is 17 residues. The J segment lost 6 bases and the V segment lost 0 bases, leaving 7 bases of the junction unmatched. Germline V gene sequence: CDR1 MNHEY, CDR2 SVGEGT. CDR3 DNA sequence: TGTGCCAGCAGTTACTCGAACCTAGCGGGGGGGCCGGATACGCAGTATTTT. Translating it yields CASSYSNLAGGPDTQYF.

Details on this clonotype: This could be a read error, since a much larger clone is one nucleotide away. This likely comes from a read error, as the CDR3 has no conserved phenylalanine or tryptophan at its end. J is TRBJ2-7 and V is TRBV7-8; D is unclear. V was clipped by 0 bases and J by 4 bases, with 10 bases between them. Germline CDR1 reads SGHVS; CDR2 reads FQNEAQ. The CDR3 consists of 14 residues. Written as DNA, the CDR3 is TGTGCCAGCAGCTTAGCAGCACGGTATTACGAGCAGTACTAC. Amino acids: CASSLAARYYEQYY.

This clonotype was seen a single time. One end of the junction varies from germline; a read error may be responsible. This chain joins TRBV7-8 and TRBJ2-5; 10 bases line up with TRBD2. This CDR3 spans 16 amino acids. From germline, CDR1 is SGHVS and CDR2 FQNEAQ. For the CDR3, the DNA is TGTGTCAGCAGCTCGGCTAGCGGGGGTAGAGTAGAGACCCAGTACTTC. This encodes CVSSSASGGRVETQYF.

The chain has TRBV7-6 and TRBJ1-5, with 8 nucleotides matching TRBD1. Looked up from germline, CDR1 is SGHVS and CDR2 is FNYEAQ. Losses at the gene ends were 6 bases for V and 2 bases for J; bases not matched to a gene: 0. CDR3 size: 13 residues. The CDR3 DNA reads TGTGCCAGCAGGGGACAGGGCAATCAGCCCCAGCATTTT. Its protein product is CASRGQGNQPQHF.

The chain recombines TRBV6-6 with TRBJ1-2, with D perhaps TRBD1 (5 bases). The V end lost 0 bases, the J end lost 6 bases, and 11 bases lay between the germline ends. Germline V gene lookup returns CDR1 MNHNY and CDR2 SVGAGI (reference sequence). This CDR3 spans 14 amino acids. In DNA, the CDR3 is TGTGCCAGCAGTTACTCAAACGGGGGGGATGGCTACACCTTC. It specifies CASSYSNGGDGYTF.

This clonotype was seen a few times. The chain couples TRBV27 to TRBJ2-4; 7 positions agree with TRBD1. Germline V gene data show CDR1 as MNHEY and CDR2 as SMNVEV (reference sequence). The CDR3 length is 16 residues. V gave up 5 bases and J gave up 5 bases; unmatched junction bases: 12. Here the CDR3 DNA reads TGTGCCAGCAGTGTTCGACAGGGAGTTTTCGAAAACATTCAGTACTTC. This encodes CASSVRQGVFENIQYF.

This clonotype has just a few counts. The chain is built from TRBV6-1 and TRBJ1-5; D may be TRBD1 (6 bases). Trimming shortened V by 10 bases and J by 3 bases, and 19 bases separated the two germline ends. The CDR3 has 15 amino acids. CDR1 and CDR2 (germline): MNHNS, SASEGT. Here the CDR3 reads CATLLPGAPNQPQHF. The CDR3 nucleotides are TGTGCCACTCTATTACCAGGGGCTCCCAATCAGCCCCAGCATTTT.

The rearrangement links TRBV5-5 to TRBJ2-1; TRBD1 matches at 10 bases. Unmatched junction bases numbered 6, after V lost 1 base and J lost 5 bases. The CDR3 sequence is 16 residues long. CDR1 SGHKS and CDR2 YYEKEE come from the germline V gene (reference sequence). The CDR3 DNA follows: TGTGCCAGCAGCTTGAGGGACAGGGGCCCAAACAATGAGCAGTTCTTC. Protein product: CASSLRDRGPNNEQFF.

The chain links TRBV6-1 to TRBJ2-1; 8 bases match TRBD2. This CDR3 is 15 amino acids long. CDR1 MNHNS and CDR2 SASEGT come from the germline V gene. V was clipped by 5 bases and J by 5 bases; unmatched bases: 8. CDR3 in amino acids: CASSCRRGADNEQFF. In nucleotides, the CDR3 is TGTGCCAGCAGTTGCCGGCGGGGGGCAGACAATGAGCAGTTCTTC.

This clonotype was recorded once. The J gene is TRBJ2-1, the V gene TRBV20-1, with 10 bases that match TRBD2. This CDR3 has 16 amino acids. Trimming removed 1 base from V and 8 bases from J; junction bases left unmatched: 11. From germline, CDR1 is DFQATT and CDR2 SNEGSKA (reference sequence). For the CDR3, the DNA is TGCAGTGCTAGAGTGCTAGCGGGGGCTAGTTTTCATGAGCAGTTCTTC. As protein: CSARVLAGASFHEQFF.

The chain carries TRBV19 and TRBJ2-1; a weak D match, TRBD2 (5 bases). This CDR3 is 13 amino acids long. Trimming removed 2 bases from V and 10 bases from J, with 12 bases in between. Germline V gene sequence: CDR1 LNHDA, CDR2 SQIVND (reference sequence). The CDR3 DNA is TGTGCCAGTAGTATATACGGTGGCGGGGAGCAGTTCTTC. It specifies CASSIYGGGEQFF.

DNA for the CDR3: TGTGCCAGCAGTTTCGGGCCCCGGGGGGTGAACACTGAAGCTTTCTTT. Its protein product is CASSFGPRGVNTEAFF. This sequence joins TRBV27 and TRBJ1-1; a possible D gene is TRBD1 (5 bases). CDR3 size: 16 residues. Germline V CDR1 and CDR2: MNHEY, SMNVEV (reference sequence). Trimming cost V 3 bases and J 0 bases, with 14 bases left between them.

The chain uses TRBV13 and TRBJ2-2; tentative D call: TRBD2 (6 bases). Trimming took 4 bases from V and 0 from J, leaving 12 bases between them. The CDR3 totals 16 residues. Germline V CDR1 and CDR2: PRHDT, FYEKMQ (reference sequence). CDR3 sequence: CASSYIPGANTGELFF. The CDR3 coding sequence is TGTGCCAGCAGCTATATTCCGGGGGCGAACACCGGGGAGCTGTTTTTT.

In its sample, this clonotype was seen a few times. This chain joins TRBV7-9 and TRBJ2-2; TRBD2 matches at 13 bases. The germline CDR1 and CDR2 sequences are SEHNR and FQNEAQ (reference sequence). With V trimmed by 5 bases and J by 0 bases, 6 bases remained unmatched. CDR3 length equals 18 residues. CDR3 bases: TGTGCCAGCAGCCCTCCACTAGCGGGGGGGCCGAACACCGGGGAGCTGTTTTTT. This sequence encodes CASSPPLAGGPNTGELFF.

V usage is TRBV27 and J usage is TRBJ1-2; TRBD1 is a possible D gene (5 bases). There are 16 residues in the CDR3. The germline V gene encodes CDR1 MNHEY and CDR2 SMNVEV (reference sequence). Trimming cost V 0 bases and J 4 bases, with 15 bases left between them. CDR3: CASSLSGGFGLYGYTF. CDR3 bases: TGTGCCAGCAGTTTATCGGGGGGTTTCGGGCTCTATGGCTACACCTTC.

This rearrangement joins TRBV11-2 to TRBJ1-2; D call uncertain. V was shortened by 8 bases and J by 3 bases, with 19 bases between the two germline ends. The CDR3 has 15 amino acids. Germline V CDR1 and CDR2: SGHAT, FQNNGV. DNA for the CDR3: TGTGCCAGCCTACTCCTCATAGGTCGTGACTATGGCTACACCTTC. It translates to CASLLLIGRDYGYTF.